The 21 T cell receptor beta chains in this list originate from one sample, sequenced in a study of T cell responses to AZD1222 COVID-19 vaccine. Sequencing was performed with immunoSEQ multiplex PCR; in TCRdb, only in-frame clones are kept and a portion is missing. The table includes fewer than 150,000 clones, 92% detected once. This specimen was peripheral blood, taken 28 days after the second AZD1222 dose. Receptor source: an adult who received the AZD1222 COVID-19 vaccine.

The chain links TRBV5-1 to TRBJ2-6, with TRBD1 matching 9 bases. The CDR3 spans 15 residues. After removal of 4 bases from V and 2 bases from J, the junction contained 1 base not matched to a gene. Germline loops: CDR1 SGHRS, CDR2 YFSETQ. The DNA of the CDR3 is TGCGCCAGCAGCGGGACAGGGACTGGGGCCAACGTCCTGACTTTC. Its translation is CASSGTGTGANVLTF. The full variable domain, with the rest looked up from reference TRBV5-1 and TRBJ2-6, is KAGVTQTPRYLIKTRGQQVTLSCSPISGHRSVSWYQQTPGQGLQFLFEYFSETQRNKGNFPGRFSGRQFSNSRSEMNVSTLELGDSALYLCASSGTGTGANVLTFGAGSRLTVL.

This chain uses TRBV29-1 with TRBJ1-2; the D gene is possibly TRBD1 (5 bases). This CDR3 has 13 residues. Trimming left V 4 bases short and J 1 base short, with 10 bases between. CDR1 SQVTM and CDR2 ANQGSEA come from the germline V gene. This chain's CDR3 is CSVARDLNYGYTF. CDR3 nucleotide sequence: TGCAGCGTTGCCAGGGACCTTAACTATGGCTACACCTTC.

This chain uses TRBV9 with TRBJ1-1; D is perhaps TRBD1 (6 bases). The CDR3 spans 15 residues. Trimming shortened V by 3 bases and J by 0 bases, and 12 bases separated the two germline ends. Looked up from germline, CDR1 is SGDLS and CDR2 is YYNGEE. The DNA for the CDR3 is TGTGCCAGCAGCGCCCGGGACACCTTGAACACTGAAGCTTTCTTT. Translated: CASSARDTLNTEAFF. The full variable domain, with the rest looked up from reference TRBV9 and TRBJ1-1, is DSGVTQTPKHLITATGQRVTLRCSPRSGDLSVYWYQQSLDQGLQFLIQYYNGEERAKGNILERFSAQQFPDLHSELNLSSLELGDSALYFCASSARDTLNTEAFFGQGTRLTVV.

CDR3 in amino acids: CASSAASTYGYTF. Written as DNA, the CDR3 is TGCGCCAGCAGTGCTGCCAGTACCTATGGCTACACCTTC. V usage is TRBV10-1 and J usage is TRBJ1-2; D not resolved. Germline lookup yields CDR1 WNHNN and CDR2 SYGVQD (reference sequence). The CDR3 consists of 13 residues. Trimming cost V 4 bases and J 4 bases, with 10 bases left between them.

The rearrangement uses TRBV11-2 and TRBJ1-2; no definite D call. The CDR3 has 14 amino acids. V shed 7 bases and J shed 0 bases, with 12 bases lying between them. CDR1 and CDR2 from the germline V gene are SGHAT and FQNNGV. This CDR3 reads CASTLARTNYGYTF. The CDR3, as DNA: TGTGCCAGCACTCTGGCGAGAACTAACTATGGCTACACCTTC. Variable domain in full (rest from reference TRBV11-2 and TRBJ1-2): EAGVAQSPRYKIIEKRQSVAFWCNPISGHATLYWYQQILGQGPKLLIQFQNNGVVDDSQLPKDRFSAERLKGVDSTLKIQPAKLEDSAVYLCASTLARTNYGYTFGSGTRLTVV.

This sequence joins TRBV24-1 and TRBJ2-1; 15 bases are shared with TRBD2. The CDR3 runs to 20 residues. Germline lookup yields CDR1 KGHDR and CDR2 SFDVKD. The trim removed 1 base at V and 0 bases at J, leaving 6 bases unmatched. The CDR3 here is CATSDFKGTSGGSSYNEQFF. For the CDR3, the DNA is TGTGCCACCAGTGATTTTAAGGGGACTAGCGGGGGGAGCTCCTACAATGAGCAGTTCTTC.

The rearrangement joins TRBV5-1 to TRBJ1-4; D might be TRBD1 (5 bases). V was cut by 2 bases and J by 5 bases, with 7 bases left in between. The CDR3 has 13 residues. Germline assignment: CDR1 SGHRS and CDR2 YFSETQ. The CDR3 DNA reads TGCGCCAGCAGCTTTAGGGGAAATGAAAAACTGTTTTTT. It codes for CASSFRGNEKLFF.

This sequence joins TRBV4-1 and TRBJ2-7; the D gene is possibly TRBD2 (7 bases). Trimming removed 0 bases at V and 3 bases at J, with 15 bases between. This CDR3 has 16 residues. The germline V gene has CDR1 MGHRA and CDR2 YSYEKL. The CDR3 loop is CASSQEIGGGYYEQYF. The CDR3 nucleotides read TGCGCCAGCAGCCAAGAAATCGGCGGGGGCTACTACGAGCAGTACTTC.

The CDR3 DNA sequence: TGTGCCAGCAGCCAAGCCGTTTACGGGGAAAAACTGTTTTTT. Protein product: CASSQAVYGEKLFF. The chain is built from TRBV3-1 (or the pseudogene TRBV3-2) and TRBJ1-4, with D unclear. Per germline, CDR1 LGHDT and CDR2 YNNKEL (reference sequence). The CDR3 is made up of 14 amino acids. Trimming took off 1 base at V and 8 bases at J, with 11 bases between the two ends.

Worth noting for this clone: The same CDR3 is also encoded by other DNA sequences in this sample. This chain links TRBV5-4 with TRBJ2-1; D not certain. The CDR3 contains 11 residues. V lost 2 bases, J lost 6 bases, and 3 bases lay in between. Germline loops: CDR1 SGHNT, CDR2 YYREEE (reference sequence). This CDR3 is CASSLGNEQFF. Here the CDR3 DNA reads TGTGCCAGCAGCTTAGGCAATGAGCAGTTCTTC.

The chain couples TRBV2 to TRBJ1-6, with 7 nucleotides matching TRBD1. Germline trimming cut 1 base from V and 3 bases from J; bases unmatched to any gene: 6. This CDR3 contains 17 residues. The germline CDR1 and CDR2 sequences are SNHLY and FYNNEI. The chain's CDR3 is CASSEGTGVSYNSPLHF. DNA for the CDR3: TGTGCCAGCAGTGAAGGGACAGGCGTAAGCTATAATTCACCCCTCCACTTT.

The V gene is TRBV3-1 (or the pseudogene TRBV3-2), the J gene TRBJ1-3; 7 bases line up with TRBD1. This CDR3 spans 15 amino acids. Losses at the gene ends were 4 bases for V and 0 bases for J; bases not matched to a gene: 3. Germline CDR1 is LGHDT and CDR2 is YNNKEL (reference sequence). CDR3 DNA: TGTGCCAGCAGCCGCGGGACAGACTCTGGAAACACCATATATTTT. The encoded protein is CASSRGTDSGNTIYF.

This sequence joins TRBV29-1 and TRBJ2-2; TRBD2 matches at 8 bases. Germline V gene data show CDR1 as SQVTM and CDR2 as ANQGSEA. J lost 7 bases, V lost 7 bases, and 14 bases had no gene match. This CDR3 spans 15 amino acids. DNA of the CDR3: TGCAGCGCCCGAGGATCGGGAGGGCCGGGCGGGGAGCTGTTTTTT. Translation gives CSARGSGGPGGELFF.

The CDR3 DNA sequence: TGTGCCAGCAGCCCCGGTCGGGCTAACTATGGCTACACCTTC. Translated: CASSPGRANYGYTF. The chain links TRBV7-9 to TRBJ1-2; D unclear. Germline values: CDR1 SEHNR, CDR2 FQNEAQ (reference sequence). This CDR3 region has 14 residues. Trimming left V 5 bases short and J 0 bases short, with 10 bases between.

This chain joins TRBV29-1 and TRBJ2-4; TRBD2 might be the D (6 bases). Trimming removed 3 bases at V and 5 bases at J, with 11 bases between. The CDR3 runs 13 residues. CDR1 and CDR2 from the germline V gene are SQVTM and ANQGSEA. The CDR3 loop is CSVDGGTENIQYF. CDR3 bases: TGCAGCGTTGATGGGGGGACGGAAAACATTCAGTACTTC.

The chain combines TRBV28 with TRBJ2-5; 7 nucleotides agree with TRBD1. CDR3 length equals 14 residues. CDR1 MDHEN and CDR2 SYDVKM come from the germline V gene. V lost 5 bases to trimming and J lost 3 bases; unmatched junction nucleotides: 6. The CDR3 region has the DNA TGTGCCAGCAGTGTGAGACAGGGAAAAGAGACCCAGTACTTC. This translates into CASSVRQGKETQYF.

This chain connects TRBV24-1 to TRBJ2-1; TRBD2 matches 7 bases. Trimming removed 4 bases from V and 5 bases from J; junction bases left unmatched: 10. This CDR3 contains 16 residues. Germline CDR1 is KGHDR and CDR2 is SFDVKD. The CDR3 sequence is CATSDPQSGANNEQFF. The CDR3 DNA is TGTGCCACCAGTGACCCACAAAGCGGGGCAAACAATGAGCAGTTCTTC.

V gene TRBV7-9 combines with J gene TRBJ2-6, with TRBD2 matching over 11 bases. CDR3 size: 18 residues. With 11 bases clipped from V and 0 bases from J, the junction kept 12 bases outside the gene matches. CDR1 and CDR2 (germline): SEHNR, FQNEAQ (reference sequence). The CDR3 nucleotides read TGTGCCGCTTCCGGACTCGGGACTAGCGGCTCTGGGGCCAACGTCCTGACTTTC. This gives the protein CAASGLGTSGSGANVLTF.

The chain employs TRBV12-5 and TRBJ1-5, with unresolved D. Trimming removed 10 bases at V and 5 bases at J, with 12 bases between. CDR1 LGHNT and CDR2 FRNRAP come from the germline V gene. The CDR3 extends over 12 amino acids. DNA for the CDR3: TGTGCTACGAGCCTGGGCGATCAGCCCCAGCATTTT. Protein product: CATSLGDQPQHF.

The gene calls are TRBV7-9 and TRBJ1-4; D gene unclear. The germline CDR1 and CDR2 sequences are SEHNR and FQNEAQ (reference sequence). The CDR3 contains 14 residues. V gave up 5 bases and J gave up 6 bases, with 13 bases separating them. CDR3 protein: CASSLYGADEKLFF. Written as DNA, the CDR3 is TGTGCCAGCAGCCTTTACGGAGCAGATGAAAAACTGTTTTTT.

The chain recombines TRBV5-6 with TRBJ1-2; TRBD1 matches at 7 bases. CDR1 and CDR2 (germline): SGHDT, YYEEEE. This CDR3 contains 13 residues. J was trimmed by 7 bases and V by 6 bases; bases with no gene match: 9. The DNA for the CDR3 is TGTGCCAGCACCCTCGTTCAGGGGGGTGGCTACACCTTC. Protein product: CASTLVQGGGYTF.